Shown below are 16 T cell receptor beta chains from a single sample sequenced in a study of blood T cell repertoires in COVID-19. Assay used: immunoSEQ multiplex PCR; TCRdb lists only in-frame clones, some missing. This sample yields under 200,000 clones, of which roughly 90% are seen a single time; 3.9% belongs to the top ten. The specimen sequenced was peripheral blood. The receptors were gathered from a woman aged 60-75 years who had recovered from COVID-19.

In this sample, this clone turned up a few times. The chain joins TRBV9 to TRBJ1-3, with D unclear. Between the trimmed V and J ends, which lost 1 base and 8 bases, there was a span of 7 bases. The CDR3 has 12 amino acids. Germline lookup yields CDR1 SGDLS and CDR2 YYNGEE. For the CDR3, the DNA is TGTGCCAGCAGCGTAACCGGTTACACCATATATTTT. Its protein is CASSVTGYTIYF.

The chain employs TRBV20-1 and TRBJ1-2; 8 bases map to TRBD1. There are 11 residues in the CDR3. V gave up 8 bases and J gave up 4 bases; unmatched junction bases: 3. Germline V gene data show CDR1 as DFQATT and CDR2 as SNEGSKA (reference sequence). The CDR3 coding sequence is TGCAGTTCAGGACAGGGCTATGGCTACACCTTC. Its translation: CSSGQGYGYTF.

The CDR3 reads CASSSRGTQYF. The CDR3 DNA follows: TGTGCCAGCAGTTCGCGTGGGACCCAGTACTTC. The V and J genes are TRBV6-2 or TRBV6-3 and TRBJ2-5, with no clear D. The germline V and J ends were trimmed by 4 bases and 7 bases, with 7 bases remaining between them. Germline CDR1 is MNHEY and CDR2 is SVGEGT. The CDR3 runs to 11 residues.

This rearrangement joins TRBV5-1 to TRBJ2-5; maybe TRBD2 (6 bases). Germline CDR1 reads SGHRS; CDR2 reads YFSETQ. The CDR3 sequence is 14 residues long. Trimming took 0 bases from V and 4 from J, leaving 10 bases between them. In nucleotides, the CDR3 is TGCGCCAGCAGCTTGGAACTAGCAGCAGAGACCCAGTACTTC. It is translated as CASSLELAAETQYF.

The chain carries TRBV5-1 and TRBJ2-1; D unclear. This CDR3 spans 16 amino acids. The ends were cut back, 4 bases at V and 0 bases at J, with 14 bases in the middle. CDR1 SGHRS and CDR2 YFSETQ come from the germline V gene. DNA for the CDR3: TGCGCCAGCAGCCAAACAAGTTTAAGCTCCTACAATGAGCAGTTCTTC. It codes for CASSQTSLSSYNEQFF.

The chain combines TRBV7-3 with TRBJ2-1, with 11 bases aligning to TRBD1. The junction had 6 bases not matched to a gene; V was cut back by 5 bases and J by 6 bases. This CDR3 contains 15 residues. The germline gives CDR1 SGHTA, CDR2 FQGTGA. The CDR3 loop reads CASSPDRGPPNEQFF. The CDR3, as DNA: TGTGCCAGCAGCCCGGACAGGGGGCCCCCCAATGAGCAGTTCTTC.

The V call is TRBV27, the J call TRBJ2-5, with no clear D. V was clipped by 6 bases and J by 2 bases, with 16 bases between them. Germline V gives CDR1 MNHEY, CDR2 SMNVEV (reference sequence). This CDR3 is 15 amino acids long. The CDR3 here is CASSLPRLPQETQYF. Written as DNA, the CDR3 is TGTGCCAGCAGCCTCCCGCGACTCCCTCAAGAGACCCAGTACTTC.

CDR3 nucleotide sequence: TGTGCCGGAGGGGCGGGGGACCGAGATACGCAGTATTTT. It translates to CAGGAGDRDTQYF. The chain joins TRBV7-2 to TRBJ2-3, with 7 positions matching TRBD2. This CDR3 has 13 amino acids. The V segment lost 11 bases and the J segment 5 bases; nucleotides outside the gene matches: 10. Germline CDR1 SGHTA, CDR2 FQGNSA.

The CDR3 DNA sequence: TGTGCCAGTAGTCACAGGGGACTCCAGAATAATTCACCCCTCCACTTT. Translated, it gives CASSHRGLQNNSPLHF. J is TRBJ1-6 and V is TRBV19; 7 positions match TRBD1. The V segment lost 5 bases and the J segment 5 bases; nucleotides outside the gene matches: 9. Germline V gene lookup returns CDR1 LNHDA and CDR2 SQIVND (reference sequence). The CDR3 sequence is 16 residues long. The full variable domain, its missing parts supplied by reference TRBV19 and TRBJ1-6, is DGGITQSPKYLFRKEGQNVTLSCEQNLNHDAMYWYRQDPGQGLRLIYYSQIVNDFQKGDIAEGYSVSREKKESFPLTVTSAQKNPTAFYLCASSHRGLQNNSPLHFGNGTRLTVT.

The CDR3 sequence: CASSYSGPVYGYTF. The DNA for the CDR3 is TGTGCCAGCAGTTACAGTGGGCCGGTCTATGGCTACACCTTC. This chain connects TRBV28 to TRBJ1-2; D gene uncertain. This CDR3 is built from 14 residues. V was trimmed by 4 bases and J by 4 bases, leaving 13 bases between them. Germline assignment: CDR1 MDHEN and CDR2 SYDVKM.

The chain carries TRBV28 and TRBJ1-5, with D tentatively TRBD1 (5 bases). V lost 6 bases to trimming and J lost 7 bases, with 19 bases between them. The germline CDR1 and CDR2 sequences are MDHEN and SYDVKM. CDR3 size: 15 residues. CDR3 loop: CASRPAGRVGQPQHF. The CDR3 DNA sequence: TGTGCCAGCAGACCCGCCGGCAGGGTCGGGCAGCCCCAGCATTTT.

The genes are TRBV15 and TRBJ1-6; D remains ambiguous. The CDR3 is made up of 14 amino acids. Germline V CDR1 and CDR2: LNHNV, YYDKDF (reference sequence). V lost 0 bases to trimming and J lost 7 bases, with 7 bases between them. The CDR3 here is CATSRDRRNSPLHF. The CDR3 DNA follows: TGTGCCACCAGCAGAGATCGTCGGAATTCACCCCTCCACTTT. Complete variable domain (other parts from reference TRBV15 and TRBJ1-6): DAMVIQNPRYQVTQFGKPVTLSCSQTLNHNVMYWYQQKSSQAPKLLFHYYDKDFNNEADTPDNFQSRRPNTSFCFLDIRSPGLGDTAMYLCATSRDRRNSPLHFGNGTRLTVT.

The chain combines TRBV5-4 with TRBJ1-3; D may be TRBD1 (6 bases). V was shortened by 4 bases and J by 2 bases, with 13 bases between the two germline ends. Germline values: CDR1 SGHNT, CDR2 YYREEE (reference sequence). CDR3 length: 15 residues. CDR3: CASSPGQKAGNTIYF. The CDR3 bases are TGTGCCAGCAGCCCAGGACAGAAGGCTGGAAACACCATATATTTT. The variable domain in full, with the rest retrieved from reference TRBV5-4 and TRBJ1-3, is ETGVTQSPTHLIKTRGQQVTLRCSSQSGHNTVSWYQQALGQGPQFIFQYYREEENGRGNFPPRFSGLQFPNYSSELNVNALELDDSALYLCASSPGQKAGNTIYFGEGSWLTVV.

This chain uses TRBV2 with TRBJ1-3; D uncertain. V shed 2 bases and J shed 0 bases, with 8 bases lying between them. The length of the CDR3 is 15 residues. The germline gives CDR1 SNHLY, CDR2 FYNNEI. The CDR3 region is CASSEIPGSGNTIYF. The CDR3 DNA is TGTGCCAGCAGTGAAATACCAGGCTCTGGAAACACCATATATTTT.

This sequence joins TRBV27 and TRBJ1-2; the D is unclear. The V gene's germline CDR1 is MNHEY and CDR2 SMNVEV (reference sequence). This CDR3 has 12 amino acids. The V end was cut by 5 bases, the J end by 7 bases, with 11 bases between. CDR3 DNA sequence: TGTGCCAGCAGTACAGCCGCTGGTGGCTACACCTTC. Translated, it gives CASSTAAGGYTF.

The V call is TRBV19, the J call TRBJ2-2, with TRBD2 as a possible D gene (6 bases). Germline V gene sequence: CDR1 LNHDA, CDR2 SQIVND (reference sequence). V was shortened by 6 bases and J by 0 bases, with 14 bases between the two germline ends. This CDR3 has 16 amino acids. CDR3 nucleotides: TGTGCCAGTAGGACGTCCGGGACTTCGAACACCGGGGAGCTGTTTTTT. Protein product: CASRTSGTSNTGELFF.